These 20 T cell receptor beta chains share one sample of origin, sequenced in a study of control samples from healthy donors and cancer patients (dated by TCRdb to the early 2020s). Receptor amplification or capture employed the immunoSEQ multiplex PCR assay. The immuneACCESS repertoire file appears here via TCRdb, limited to in-frame rearrangements. These files lack a portion of the clones; in checked studies, under half of the deficit traces to unresolved V genes, and the cause of the others is not known. The sample table contains about 50,000 clones; only one count was recorded for around 96% of them. About 2% of the sample lies in the top ten. Sequencing was performed on blood. These receptors originate from a woman under 40 in good health.

This chain uses TRBV6-2 or TRBV6-3 with TRBJ2-1; D perhaps matches TRBD2 (6 bases). Germline V gene data show CDR1 as MNHEY and CDR2 as SVGEGT. Deletions cut 2 bases from V and 6 bases from J, with 20 bases between. The CDR3 contains 17 residues. CDR3 region: CASSYVGGSGSSNEQFF. The DNA for the CDR3 is TGTGCCAGCAGTTACGTTGGAGGTAGCGGTTCGTCCAATGAGCAGTTCTTC.

The rearrangement links TRBV30 to TRBJ2-1; no reliable D call. Deletions cut 5 bases from V and 0 bases from J, with 11 bases between. The CDR3 loop spans 14 amino acids. Germline V lookup: CDR1 GTSNPN, CDR2 SVGIG (reference sequence). CDR3: CAWGASSSYNEQFF. The CDR3 nucleotides read TGTGCCTGGGGTGCAAGCAGCTCCTACAATGAGCAGTTCTTC.

The V and J genes are TRBV5-8 and TRBJ2-1; the match to TRBD2 covers 13 bases. The V gene end was trimmed by 0 bases and the J gene end by 8 bases; junction bases not matched to a gene: 8. This CDR3 is built from 17 residues. Per germline, CDR1 SGHTS and CDR2 YDEGEE. CDR3 region: CASSLGRTSGSDDEQFF. The CDR3 DNA sequence: TGTGCCAGCAGCTTGGGCCGGACTAGCGGGAGTGATGATGAGCAGTTCTTC. Based on the CDR3 plus reference TRBV5-8 and TRBJ2-1, the full variable domain is EAGVTQSPTHLIKTRGQQATLRCSPISGHTSVYWYQQALGLGLQFLLWYDEGEERNRGNFPPRFSGRQFPNYSSELNVNALELEDSALYLCASSLGRTSGSDDEQFFGPGTRLTVL.

The CDR3 DNA sequence: TGCAGTGCTAGTTTGGCGGGAGATAGCTACACCTTC. It codes for CSASLAGDSYTF. This chain links TRBV20-1 with TRBJ1-2; no definite D call. V was clipped by 3 bases and J by 9 bases, with 14 bases between them. CDR1 is DFQATT, CDR2 SNEGSKA, per germline (reference sequence). The CDR3 runs to 12 residues.

V is TRBV29-1 and J is TRBJ2-2; maybe TRBD2 (7 bases). The germline gives CDR1 SQVTM, CDR2 ANQGSEA. The CDR3 sequence is 14 residues long. Trimming shortened V by 4 bases and J by 4 bases, and 13 bases separated the two germline ends. For the CDR3, the DNA is TGCAGCGTTGCCAGCGGGACACTCACCGGGGAGCTGTTTTTT. Protein product: CSVASGTLTGELFF.

Only a few counts were recorded for this clone. The chain combines TRBV4-1 with TRBJ2-7; 10 positions match TRBD1. V lost 1 base and J lost 4; bases outside the gene matches: 4. Germline V gene sequence: CDR1 MGHRA, CDR2 YSYEKL. CDR3 length equals 15 residues. CDR3 residues: CASSQGGTGVYEQYF. The CDR3 DNA sequence: TGCGCCAGCAGCCAAGGGGGGACAGGGGTGTACGAGCAGTACTTC.

The J gene is TRBJ2-1, the V gene TRBV13; tentative D call: TRBD2 (5 bases). CDR3 length equals 14 residues. Germline values: CDR1 PRHDT, CDR2 FYEKMQ (reference sequence). Trimming pared 4 bases from V and 5 bases from J, leaving 12 bases between. The CDR3 DNA follows: TGTGCCAGCAGCTCAACCCCTAGCAACAATGAGCAGTTCTTC. This translates into CASSSTPSNNEQFF.

V is TRBV7-3 and J is TRBJ1-6, with 9 bases that match TRBD1. The CDR3 spans 15 residues. J gave up 10 bases and V 5 bases, and 9 bases lay outside the gene matches. The V gene's germline CDR1 is SGHTA and CDR2 FQGTGA. CDR3 region: CASSQRTGEGSPLHF. CDR3 in DNA: TGTGCCAGCAGCCAACGGACAGGGGAAGGATCACCCCTCCACTTT.

The chain uses TRBV21-1 and TRBJ2-7; the table's D call, TRBD1, has no DNA check behind it. TRBV21-1 is an annotated pseudogene. The CDR3 is 13 amino acids. CDR3 in DNA: TGTGCCAGCAGCCTTAGGGACAGCTACGAGCAGTACTTC. This translates into CASSLRDSYEQYF.

In nucleotides, the CDR3 is TGCAGCGTTGGGCTAGCGTCCTACAATGAGCAGTTCTTC. This gives the protein CSVGLASYNEQFF. V usage is TRBV29-1 and J usage is TRBJ2-1, with a possible D match to TRBD2 (6 bases). V was cut by 4 bases and J by 1 base, with 8 bases left in between. Germline V gene data show CDR1 as SQVTM and CDR2 as ANQGSEA. This CDR3 spans 13 amino acids.

The chain recombines TRBV5-5 with TRBJ2-7; no clear D gene. Trimming removed 6 bases from V and 6 bases from J, with 19 bases in between. Germline V CDR1 and CDR2: SGHKS, YYEKEE (reference sequence). CDR3 size: 14 residues. In nucleotides, the CDR3 is TGTGCCAGCATTTTAGGACCCATGACGGGCGAGCAGTACTTC. It encodes CASILGPMTGEQYF.

This clone has a single count. The genes are TRBV11-2 and TRBJ2-7, with D unclear. The germline gives CDR1 SGHAT, CDR2 FQNNGV. Between the trimmed V and J ends, which lost 1 base and 3 bases, there was a span of 10 bases. The CDR3 covers 14 residues. Here the CDR3 DNA reads TGTGCCAGCAGCTTAGGACCGGCAAACTACGAGCAGTACTTC. This encodes CASSLGPANYEQYF.

The J gene is TRBJ2-1, the V gene TRBV11-2; 11 bases agree with TRBD2. There are 15 residues in the CDR3. J was trimmed by 6 bases and V by 5 bases; bases with no gene match: 6. Looked up from germline, CDR1 is SGHAT and CDR2 is FQNNGV. The CDR3 nucleotides are TGTGCCAGCAGCCCTGGGACTAGCGGCACCAATGAGCAGTTCTTC. The encoded protein is CASSPGTSGTNEQFF.

The CDR3 region is CASSLSGTGDWVNTEAFF. The DNA for the CDR3 is TGCGCCAGCAGCTTGAGCGGGACAGGGGATTGGGTGAACACTGAAGCTTTCTTT. The rearrangement uses TRBV5-1 and TRBJ1-1, with 10 bases that match TRBD1. Per germline, CDR1 SGHRS and CDR2 YFSETQ. The CDR3 totals 18 residues. The junction had 9 bases not matched to a gene; V was cut back by 1 base and J by 0 bases.

This clone has only one observation. The V and J genes are TRBV6-5 and TRBJ1-1; 11 bases fit TRBD1. Trimming cost V 6 bases and J 6 bases; bases outside gene matches: 6. The germline V gene encodes CDR1 MNHEY and CDR2 SVGAGI. The CDR3 sequence is 14 residues long. CDR3 nucleotide sequence: TGTGCCAGCAGCACCCGGGACAGGGGGTCTGAAGCTTTCTTT. Translating it yields CASSTRDRGSEAFF.

In DNA form, the CDR3 reads TGTGCCAGCAGCCAAGAGCAGGGGGCTCGCAATCAGCCCCAGCATTTT. Residues: CASSQEQGARNQPQHF. V gene TRBV4-2 combines with J gene TRBJ1-5; 8 nucleotides match TRBD1. CDR3 length: 16 amino acids. Losses at the gene ends were 0 bases for V and 2 bases for J; bases not matched to a gene: 3. In germline, CDR1 is LGHNA, CDR2 YNFKEQ.

The chain couples TRBV2 to TRBJ1-1; 8 bases fit TRBD1. CDR1 SNHLY and CDR2 FYNNEI come from the germline V gene. Trimming at V came to 5 bases and at J to 0 bases, leaving 5 bases not matched to a gene. This CDR3 comprises 15 residues. The CDR3 DNA reads as TGTGCCAGCAGTAGACAGGGGCCCTTGAACACTGAAGCTTTCTTT. Amino acids: CASSRQGPLNTEAFF.

The chain is built from TRBV18 and TRBJ1-2, with 7 bases that match TRBD1. The CDR3 has 15 residues. V lost 4 bases and J lost 2; bases outside the gene matches: 7. CDR1 is KGHSH, CDR2 LQKENI, per germline. The CDR3 sequence is CASSHGQEGNYGYTF. CDR3 DNA: TGTGCCAGCTCACACGGACAGGAGGGAAACTATGGCTACACCTTC.

The genes are TRBV7-3 and TRBJ1-1, with 11 bases aligning to TRBD1. The trim removed 2 bases at V and 0 bases at J, leaving 14 bases unmatched. The CDR3 is 20 amino acids. The germline CDR1 and CDR2 sequences are SGHTA and FQGTGA. In DNA form, the CDR3 reads TGTGCCAGCAGCTTAGAGGGCACGGACAGGGGGCTTCTGGTGAACACTGAAGCTTTCTTT. Protein product: CASSLEGTDRGLLVNTEAFF.

J is TRBJ1-1 and V is TRBV9, with D unclear. Trimming took off 0 bases at V and 1 base at J, with 4 bases between the two ends. CDR3 size: 13 residues. Germline V lookup: CDR1 SGDLS, CDR2 YYNGEE. The CDR3 coding sequence is TGTGCCAGCAGCGTAGCAGCGAACACTGAAGCTTTCTTT. This codes for CASSVAANTEAFF.